The TCR beta chain described here comes from a study of cytomegalovirus exposure and HLA in healthy donors. Study results and limitations: TCR beta chain V- and J-gene trimming was linked, in a later analysis, to a missense variant in DCLRE1C. Within a later analysis, the majority of CMV-associated TCR beta chains appeared HLA-restricted. According to an earlier analysis, most TCR beta V segments yielded productive rearrangements about 87% or about 30% of the time.

The CDR3 is made up of 12 amino acids. Germline CDR1 and CDR2: MNHNS and SASEGT. PCR employed 60 Vbeta and 13 Jbeta primers. Generated by immunoSEQ multiplex PCR, the TCRdb table keeps only in-frame clones and is missing some. The sample lists roughly 160,000 clones, 65% to 85% occurring once. Likely unrecorded immune exposures existed in these nominally healthy donors. This clone has just one count. Antigen: not known. Sequence at one end of the junction differs from germline and may be a read error. This rearrangement joins TRBV6-1 to TRBJ2-3; weak D call: TRBD1 (6 bases). Input material: PBMCs. The clonotype originates from a male donor in good health and CMV-seronegative. The CDR3: CASKSGADAQYF. The CDR3 nucleotides read TGTGCCAGCAAATCAGGGGCAGATGCGCAGTATTTT.